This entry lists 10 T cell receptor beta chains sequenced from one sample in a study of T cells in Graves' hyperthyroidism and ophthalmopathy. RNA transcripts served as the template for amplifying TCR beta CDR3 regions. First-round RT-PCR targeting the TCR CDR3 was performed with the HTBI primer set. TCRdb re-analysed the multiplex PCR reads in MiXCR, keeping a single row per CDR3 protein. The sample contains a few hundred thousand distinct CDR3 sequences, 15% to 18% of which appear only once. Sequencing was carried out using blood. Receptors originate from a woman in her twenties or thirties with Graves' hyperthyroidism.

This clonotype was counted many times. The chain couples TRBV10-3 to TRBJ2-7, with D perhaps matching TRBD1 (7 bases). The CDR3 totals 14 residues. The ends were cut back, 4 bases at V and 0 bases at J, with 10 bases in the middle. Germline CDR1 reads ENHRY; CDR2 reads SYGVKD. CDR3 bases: TGTGCCATCAGTGGACAGGGAGGCTCCTACGAGCAGTACTTC. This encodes CAISGQGGSYEQYF.

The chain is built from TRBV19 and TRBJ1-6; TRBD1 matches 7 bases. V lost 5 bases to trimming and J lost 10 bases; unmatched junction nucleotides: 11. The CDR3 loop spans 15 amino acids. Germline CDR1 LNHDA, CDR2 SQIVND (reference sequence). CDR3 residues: CASSVDRYQWSPLHF. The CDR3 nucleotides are TGTGCCAGTAGTGTGGACAGGTATCAGTGGTCACCCCTCCACTTT.

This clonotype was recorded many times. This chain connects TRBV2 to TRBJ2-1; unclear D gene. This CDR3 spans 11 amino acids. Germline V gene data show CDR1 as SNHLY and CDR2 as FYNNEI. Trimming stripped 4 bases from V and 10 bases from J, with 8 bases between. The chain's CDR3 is CASSGSAEQFF. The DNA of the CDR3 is TGTGCCAGCAGTGGTTCAGCCGAGCAGTTCTTC.

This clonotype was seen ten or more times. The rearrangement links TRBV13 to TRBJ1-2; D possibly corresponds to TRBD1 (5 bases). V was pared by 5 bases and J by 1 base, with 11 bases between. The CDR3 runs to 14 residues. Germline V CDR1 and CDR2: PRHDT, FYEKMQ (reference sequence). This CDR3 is CASSPTTVNYGYTF. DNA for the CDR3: TGTGCCAGCAGCCCAACGACAGTTAACTATGGCTACACCTTC.

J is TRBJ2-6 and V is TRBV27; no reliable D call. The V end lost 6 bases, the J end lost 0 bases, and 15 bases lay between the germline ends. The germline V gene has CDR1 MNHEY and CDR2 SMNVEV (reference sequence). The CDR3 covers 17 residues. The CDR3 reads CASRITRPVSGANVLTF. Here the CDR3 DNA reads TGTGCCAGCAGAATTACACGTCCGGTCTCTGGGGCCAACGTCCTGACTTTC.

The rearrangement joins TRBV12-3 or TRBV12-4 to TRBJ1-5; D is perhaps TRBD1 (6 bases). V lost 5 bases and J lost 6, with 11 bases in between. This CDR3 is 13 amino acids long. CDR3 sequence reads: CASSIQGSQPQHF. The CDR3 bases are TGTGCCAGCAGTATACAGGGATCTCAGCCCCAGCATTTT.

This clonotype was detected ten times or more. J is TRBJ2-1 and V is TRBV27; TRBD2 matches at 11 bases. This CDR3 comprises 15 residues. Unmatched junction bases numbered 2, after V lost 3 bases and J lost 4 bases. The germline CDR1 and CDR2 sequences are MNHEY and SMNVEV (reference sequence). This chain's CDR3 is CASSFTSGSYNEQFF. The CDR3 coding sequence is TGTGCCAGCAGTTTCACTAGCGGGAGTTACAATGAGCAGTTCTTC.

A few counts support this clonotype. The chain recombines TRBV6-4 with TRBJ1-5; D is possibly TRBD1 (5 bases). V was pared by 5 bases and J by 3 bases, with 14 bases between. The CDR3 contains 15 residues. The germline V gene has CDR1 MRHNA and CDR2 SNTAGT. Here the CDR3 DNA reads TGTGCCAGCAGTTATCTTCAGGGCCTCAATCAGCCCCAGCATTTT. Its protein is CASSYLQGLNQPQHF.

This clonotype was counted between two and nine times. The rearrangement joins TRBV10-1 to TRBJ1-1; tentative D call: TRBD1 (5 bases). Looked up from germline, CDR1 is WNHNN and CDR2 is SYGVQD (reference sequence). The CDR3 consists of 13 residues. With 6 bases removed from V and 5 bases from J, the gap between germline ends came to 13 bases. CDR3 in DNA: TGCGCCAGCAGCGATGTATCAGGGACTGAAGCTTTCTTT. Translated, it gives CASSDVSGTEAFF.

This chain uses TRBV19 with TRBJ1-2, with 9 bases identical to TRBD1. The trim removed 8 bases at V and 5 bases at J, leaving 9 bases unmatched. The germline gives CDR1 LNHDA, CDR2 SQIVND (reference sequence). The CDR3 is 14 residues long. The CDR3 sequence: CASRPTGGSYGYTF. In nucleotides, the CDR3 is TGTGCCAGTCGCCCGACAGGGGGTTCGTATGGCTACACCTTC.